A selection of T cell receptor beta chains follows, all from one sample in a study of blood T cell repertoires in COVID-19. The data were produced by immunoSEQ multiplex PCR, yet TCRdb's version contains in-frame clones alone and is incomplete. The table includes over 250,000 clones, approximately 85% detected once. The sequenced material came from peripheral blood. Receptors originate from a woman in her seventies with acute or convalescent COVID-19. Both conserved end residues are part of each CDR3.

TRBJ1-1 | TRBV12-3/TRBV12-4 | CASSTGVGTEAFF
TRBJ1-2 | TRBV3-1/TRBV3-2 | CASSQTHSNYGYTF
TRBJ1-1 | TRBV18 | CASSPGDYTEAFF
TRBJ2-5 | TRBV5-1 | CASSGTGEGTQYF
TRBJ1-1 | TRBV12-5 | CASGLSSTGLAEAFF
TRBJ2-7 | TRBV2 | CASSRALAYEQYF
TRBJ2-6 | TRBV5-5 | CASSLGLMPGANVLTF
TRBJ2-1 | TRBV6-5 | CASAVGRGNEQFF
TRBJ1-5 | TRBV2 | CASSVETGTSNQPQHF
TRBJ1-2 | TRBV28 | CASSGRYRAPHDGYTF
TRBJ1-1 | TRBV5-1 | CASSLSRSLNTEAFF
TRBJ1-1 | TRBV12-2 | CASRQSGIFTEAFF
TRBJ1-3 | TRBV19 | CASSSGVTGNTIYF
TRBJ1-6 | TRBV19 | CASRLRPSSYNSPLHF
TRBJ2-1 | TRBV5-1 | CASSSLAGGQQEQFF
TRBJ1-1 | TRBV27 | CASSLLQGAREAFF
TRBJ2-3 | TRBV5-4 | CASAWGASTDTQYF
TRBJ1-1 | TRBV12-3/TRBV12-4 | CASSRPAGTEAFF
TRBJ1-2 | TRBV18 | CASSREQGFVYGYTF
TRBJ1-2 | TRBV4-2 | CASSQDGGSEGYTF
TRBJ2-1 | TRBV9 | CASSVRGDRSYNEQFF
TRBJ1-1 | TRBV2 | CASSEATRTGKEAFF
TRBJ2-3 | TRBV28 | CASRLRTWGDTQYF
TRBJ2-2 | TRBV7-2 | CASSFRQGRTGELFF